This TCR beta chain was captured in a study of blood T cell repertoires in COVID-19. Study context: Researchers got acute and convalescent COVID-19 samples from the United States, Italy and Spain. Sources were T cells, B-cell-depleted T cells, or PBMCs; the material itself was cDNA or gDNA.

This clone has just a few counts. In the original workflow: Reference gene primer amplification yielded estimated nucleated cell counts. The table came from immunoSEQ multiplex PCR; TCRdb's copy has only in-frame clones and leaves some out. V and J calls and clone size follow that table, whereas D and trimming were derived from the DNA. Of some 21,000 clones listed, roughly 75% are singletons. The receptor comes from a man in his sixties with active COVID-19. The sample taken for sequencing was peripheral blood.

The CDR3 loop is CASSSTPSGAFF. The DNA for the CDR3 is TGTGCCAGCAGTTCAACCCCGTCGGGGGCTTTCTTT. V usage is TRBV7-9 and J usage is TRBJ1-1; D is unclear. This CDR3 has 12 residues. The V end lost 6 bases, the J end lost 11 bases, and 16 bases lay between the germline ends. Germline V CDR1 and CDR2: SEHNR, FQNEAQ (reference sequence).